Listed here is a single T cell receptor beta chain. Its antigen remains unidentified. The source of the sample is a study of cytomegalovirus exposure and HLA in healthy donors. Study results and limitations: Reportedly, fewer N-insertions than the approximately 690-donor mean appeared in an Asian-associated ancestry cluster in a later analysis. The analysis excluded some indistinguishable V segments, including TRBV6-2 and TRBV6-3.

Primers for the PCR totalled 60 Vbeta and 13 Jbeta. Some clones are missing from TCRdb's copy, which holds only in-frame ones; the method was immunoSEQ multiplex PCR. The repertoire holds approximately 120,000 clones, with roughly 76% as singletons. Between the trimmed V and J ends, which lost 3 bases and 2 bases, there was a span of 10 bases. The CDR3 loop spans 14 amino acids. CDR1 is SGHTA, CDR2 FQGNSA, per germline. The TCR comes from a woman in her 50s in good health and CMV-seropositive. Sequenced: PBMCs. The chain employs TRBV7-2 and TRBJ2-5; possible D gene TRBD2, 5 bases. The CDR3 here is CASSFLRVQETQYF. As DNA, the CDR3 is TGTGCCAGCAGCTTTCTGCGGGTACAAGAGACCCAGTACTTC. The full variable domain, its missing parts supplied by reference TRBV7-2 and TRBJ2-5, is GAGVSQSPSNKVTEKGKDVELRCDPISGHTALYWYRQSLGQGLEFLIYFQGNSAPDKSGLPSDRFSAERTGGSVSTLTIQRTQQEDSAVYLCASSFLRVQETQYFGPGTRLLVL.